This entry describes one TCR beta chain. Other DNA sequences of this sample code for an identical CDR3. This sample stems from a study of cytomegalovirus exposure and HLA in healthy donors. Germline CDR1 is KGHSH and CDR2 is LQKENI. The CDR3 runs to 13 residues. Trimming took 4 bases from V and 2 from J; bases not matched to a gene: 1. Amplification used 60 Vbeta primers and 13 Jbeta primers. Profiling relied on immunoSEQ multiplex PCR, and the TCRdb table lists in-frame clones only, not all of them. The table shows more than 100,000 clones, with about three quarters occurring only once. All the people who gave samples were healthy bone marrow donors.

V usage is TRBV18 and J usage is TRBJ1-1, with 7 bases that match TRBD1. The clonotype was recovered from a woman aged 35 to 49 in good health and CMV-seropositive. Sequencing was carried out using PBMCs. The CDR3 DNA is TGTGCCAGCTCACAGGGGGCAAACACTGAAGCTTTCTTT. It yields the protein CASSQGANTEAFF.